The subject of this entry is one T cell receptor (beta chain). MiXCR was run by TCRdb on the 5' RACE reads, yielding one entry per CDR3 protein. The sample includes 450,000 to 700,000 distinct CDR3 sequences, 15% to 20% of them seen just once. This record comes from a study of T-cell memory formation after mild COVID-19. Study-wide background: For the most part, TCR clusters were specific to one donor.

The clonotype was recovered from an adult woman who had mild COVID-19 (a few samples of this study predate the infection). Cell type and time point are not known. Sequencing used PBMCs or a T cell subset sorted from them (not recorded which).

The CDR3 coding sequence is TGTGCCAGCAGCGTAGAGGGACAGGGTAGCACAGATACGCAGTATTTT. Its translation: CASSVEGQGSTDTQYF. V usage is TRBV9 and J usage is TRBJ2-3, with 9 bases lining up with TRBD1. The CDR3 runs 16 residues. The germline V gene encodes CDR1 SGDLS and CDR2 YYNGEE. After removal of 0 bases from V and 0 bases from J, the junction contained 2 bases not matched to a gene.